The T cell receptor beta chain described here comes from a study of glioma-infiltrating T cells after dendritic cell vaccination. Study overall: Dendritic cell vaccination trial patients had either newly diagnosed or recurrent glioblastoma. Autologous tumor lysate-pulsed dendritic cell vaccination was given between the early 2000s and the early 2010s.

General study results and limits: Few patients contributed both blood and tumor specimens.

Input was roughly 2.2 ug genomic DNA, or all available if less. Generated by immunoSEQ multiplex PCR, the TCRdb table keeps only in-frame clones and is missing some. Among roughly 100,000 clones listed, about four fifths were seen once. The V and J ends lost 2 bases and 4 bases respectively, with 5 bases between them. The CDR3 consists of 13 residues. The germline V gene has CDR1 SGHTA and CDR2 FQGNSA. With respect to this clone: Its specificity is unknown.

The sequence was obtained from a human donor with glioblastoma. The rearrangement joins TRBV7-2 to TRBJ2-2, with no clear D. Sample: blood, taken before dendritic cell vaccination. CDR3 sequence reads: CASSLLSTGELFF. CDR3 DNA sequence: TGTGCCAGCAGCTTATTATCCACCGGGGAGCTGTTTTTT.